This T cell receptor (beta chain) stems from a study of T cells in localized non-small cell lung cancer. General observations from the study: Highest T cell clonality was seen in uninvolved adjacent lung, surpassing that measured in tumor. A raised T cell density in blood coincided with lengthier overall survival. Without multi-region sequencing, intratumor heterogeneity could not be excluded.

About this clone itself: Its antigen is unidentified.

Using immunoSEQ multiplex PCR, the repertoire was profiled, and TCRdb retains in-frame clones only, with some absent. The table lists over 70,000 clones, approximately 91% of them singletons, with approximately 4% in the top ten. Looked up from germline, CDR1 is SGHRS and CDR2 is YFSETQ. The V end was cut by 0 bases, the J end by 5 bases, with 14 bases between. CDR3 size: 15 residues. The clonotype originates from a woman between 35 and 75 years old with stage II squamous cell lung carcinoma. The chain carries TRBV5-1 and TRBJ1-1; D unresolved. The sample consisted of PBMCs, taken before any cancer treatment. The CDR3 bases are TGCGCCAGCAGCTTGGCCCCCTCCAAGAGAACTGAAGCTTTCTTT. It translates to CASSLAPSKRTEAFF.